Below, one T cell receptor beta chain is given with its context. Some clones are missing from TCRdb's copy, which holds only in-frame ones; the method was immunoSEQ multiplex PCR. This sample carries about 140,000 clones, about 90% of them seen once, and the ten largest clones take 7.1%. Looked up from germline, CDR1 is MNHNS and CDR2 is SASEGT. This CDR3 has 16 residues. V lost 2 bases, J lost 8 bases, and 18 bases lay in between. This entry is derived from a study of control samples from healthy donors and cancer patients. This chain joins TRBV6-1 and TRBJ1-4, with D perhaps TRBD1 (6 bases). The clonotype was recovered from a man between 18 and 29 years old in good health. Sequencing used blood. CDR3 sequence (DNA): TGTGCCAGCAGTGAACTACAGGGAGAAGGAGAAGAAAAACTGTTTTTT. This codes for CASSELQGEGEEKLFF.